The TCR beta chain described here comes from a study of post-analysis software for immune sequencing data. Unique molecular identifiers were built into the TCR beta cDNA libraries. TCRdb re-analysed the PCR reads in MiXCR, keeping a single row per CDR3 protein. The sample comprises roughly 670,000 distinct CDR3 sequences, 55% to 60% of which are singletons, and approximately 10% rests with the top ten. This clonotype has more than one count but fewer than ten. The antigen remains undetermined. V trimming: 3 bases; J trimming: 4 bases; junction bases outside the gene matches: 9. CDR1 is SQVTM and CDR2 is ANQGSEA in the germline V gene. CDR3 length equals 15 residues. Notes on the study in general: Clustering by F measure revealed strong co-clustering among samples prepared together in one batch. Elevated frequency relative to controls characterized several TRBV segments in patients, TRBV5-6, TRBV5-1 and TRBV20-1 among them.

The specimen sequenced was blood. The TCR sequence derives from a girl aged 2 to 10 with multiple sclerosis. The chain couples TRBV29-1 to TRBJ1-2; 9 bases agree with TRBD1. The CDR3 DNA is TGCAGCGTTGATATATCGGGACAGGGACCCTATGGCTACACCTTC. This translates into CSVDISGQGPYGYTF.